The 7 T cell receptor beta chains listed next were all sequenced from one sample in a study of T-cell reconstitution after alpha-beta-depleted transplantation in children. Preparation of the TCRbeta library was carried out with unique molecular identifiers. TCRdb re-called the PCR reads with MiXCR, one entry per CDR3 protein. The sample yields about 120,000 distinct CDR3 sequences, 10% seen once. The source material was PBMCs from the stem cell graft donor, sampled from the stem cell graft. The receptors were sampled from a human donor who donated a stem cell graft to a child with acute lymphoblastic leukemia.

To note about this clonotype: A read error may explain this, as a much larger clone is one base away. The chain links TRBV20-1 to TRBJ1-1; D not certain. V lost 6 bases, J lost 0 bases, and 5 bases lay in between. This CDR3 comprises 11 residues. Germline V gene lookup returns CDR1 DFQATT and CDR2 SNEGSKA (reference sequence). The CDR3 sequence: CSAAVNTEAFF. For the CDR3, the DNA is TGCAGTGCGGCGGTGAACACTGAAGCTTTCTTT.

This clonotype was found many times. The chain recombines TRBV18 with TRBJ2-7, with 9 nucleotides matching TRBD1. This CDR3 comprises 16 residues. V lost 6 bases to trimming and J lost 4 bases; unmatched junction nucleotides: 13. Germline V gives CDR1 KGHSH, CDR2 LQKENI. CDR3 nucleotide sequence: TGTGCCAGCTCGGTGTCTCCGGGACAGGGAATTTACGAGCAGTACTTC. Residues: CASSVSPGQGIYEQYF.

This chain uses TRBV7-8 with TRBJ1-4; TRBD1 agrees at 11 bases. Germline CDR1 SGHVS, CDR2 FQNEAQ. Germline trimming cut 5 bases from V and 0 bases from J; bases unmatched to any gene: 5. The CDR3 sequence is 17 residues long. The CDR3 protein is CASSPGTGGATNEKLFF. The CDR3 DNA sequence: TGTGCCAGCAGCCCAGGGACAGGGGGTGCAACTAATGAAAAACTGTTTTTT. The full variable domain, in which reference TRBV7-8 and TRBJ1-4 provide the parts outside the CDR3, is GAGVSQSPRYKVAKRGQDVALRCDPISGHVSLFWYQQALGQGPEFLTYFQNEAQLDKSGLPSDRFFAERPEGSVSTLKIQRTQQEDSAVYLCASSPGTGGATNEKLFFGSGTQLSVL.

The sample holds many counts of this clonotype. The genes are TRBV11-2 and TRBJ2-2; tentative D call: TRBD1 (6 bases). Per the germline V gene, CDR1 is SGHAT and CDR2 is FQNNGV. V lost 7 bases, J lost 6 bases, and 15 bases lay in between. CDR3 length equals 14 residues. The CDR3 DNA reads as TGTGCCAGCAACTACATGGGACAACCCGGGGAGCTGTTTTTT. Its translation: CASNYMGQPGELFF.

This clonotype was observed at least ten times. The chain links TRBV7-2 to TRBJ2-7; perhaps TRBD1 as D (5 bases). The CDR3 length is 13 residues. V shed 5 bases and J shed 5 bases, with 13 bases lying between them. Germline V gene sequence: CDR1 SGHTA, CDR2 FQGNSA. CDR3 nucleotide sequence: TGTGCCAGCAGCGATCGCAGGGAAAACGAGCAGTACTTC. Protein sequence: CASSDRRENEQYF.

This clonotype showed up many times. The chain's CDR3 is CASSPPAPPSGNTIYF. As DNA, the CDR3 is TGTGCCAGCAGCCCACCGGCTCCCCCCTCTGGAAACACCATATATTTT. The chain joins TRBV9 to TRBJ1-3; D unresolved. Trimming removed 4 bases from V and 0 bases from J, with 14 bases in between. Per germline, CDR1 SGDLS and CDR2 YYNGEE. CDR3 length equals 16 residues.

This clonotype was detected ten times or more. This chain's CDR3 is CASSYSNSGSDIQYF. The CDR3 nucleotides are TGTGCCAGCAGTTACTCCAATAGCGGGTCGGACATTCAGTACTTC. V is TRBV6-2 or TRBV6-3 and J is TRBJ2-4; 7 bases are a match to TRBD2. Per germline, CDR1 MNHEY and CDR2 SVGEGT. CDR3 length: 15 residues. V shed 0 bases, J shed 8 bases, and the junction held 7 bases outside the gene matches.